This T cell receptor (beta chain) derives from a study of T cell repertoires in ileal Crohn's disease. Across the whole study: Surgery for a complication: stricturing in 61%, penetrating in roughly 40%. Findings and caveats of the study: Active smokers at surgery had more clonal expansions than non-smokers.

A word on this clone: Its target is unknown.

Each sample's TCRB immunosequencing used 450 to 550 nanograms of biopsy DNA. Some clones are missing from TCRdb's copy, which holds only in-frame ones; the method was immunoSEQ multiplex PCR. The table includes some 14,000 clones, 78% detected once. Trimming cost V 0 bases and J 8 bases; bases outside gene matches: 14. The CDR3 contains 17 residues. Germline CDR1 is SGHDT and CDR2 is YYEEEE. Patients were adults with ileal or ileocolonic Crohn's disease needing resection. This sequence joins TRBV5-6 and TRBJ1-2; 9 nucleotides match TRBD1. The sample consisted of ileal tissue. The source of this sequence is an adult with Crohn's disease. Here the CDR3 DNA reads TGTGCCAGCAGCTTGGAATTGAGGGACAGGGTCCGGGGGGGCTACACCTTC. This encodes CASSLELRDRVRGGYTF.